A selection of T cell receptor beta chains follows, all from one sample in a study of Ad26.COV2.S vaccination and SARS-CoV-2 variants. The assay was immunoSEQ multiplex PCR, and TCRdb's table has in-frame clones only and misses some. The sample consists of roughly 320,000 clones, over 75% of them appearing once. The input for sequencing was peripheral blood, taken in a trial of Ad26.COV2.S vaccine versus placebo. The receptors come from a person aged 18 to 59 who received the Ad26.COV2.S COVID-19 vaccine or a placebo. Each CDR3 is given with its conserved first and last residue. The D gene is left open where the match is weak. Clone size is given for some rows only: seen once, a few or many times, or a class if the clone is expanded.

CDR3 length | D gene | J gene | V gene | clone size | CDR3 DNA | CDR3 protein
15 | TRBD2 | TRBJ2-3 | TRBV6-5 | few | TGTGCCAGCAGACTGCTTAGCGGGGGGGCGAATACGCAGTATTTT | CASRLLSGGANTQYF
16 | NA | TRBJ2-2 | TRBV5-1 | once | TGCGCCAGCAGCTTCGACTCGACAGTGAACACCGGGGAGCTGTTTTTT | CASSFDSTVNTGELFF
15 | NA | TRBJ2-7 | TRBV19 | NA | TGTGCCAGTAGCACGACTGGGATGGGATTCTACGAGCAGTACTTC | CASSTTGMGFYEQYF
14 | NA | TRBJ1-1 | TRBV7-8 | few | TGTGCCAGCAGCTCCCGACGGGGTACCACTGAAGCTTTCTTT | CASSSRRGTTEAFF
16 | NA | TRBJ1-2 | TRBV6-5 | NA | TGTGCCAGCAGTTACACGGGACCTCGAACTAACTATGGCTACACCTTC | CASSYTGPRTNYGYTF
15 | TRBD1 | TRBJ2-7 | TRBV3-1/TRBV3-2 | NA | TGTGCCAGCAGCCAACTACCGGACAGGGGCTACGAGCAGTACTTC | CASSQLPDRGYEQYF
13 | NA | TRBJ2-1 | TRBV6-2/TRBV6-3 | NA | TGTGCCAGCAGTTTCGACAGATACAATGAGCAGTTCTTC | CASSFDRYNEQFF
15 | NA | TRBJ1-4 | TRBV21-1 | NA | TGTGCCAGCAGCAACGGGCGGATTCCCCGCGAAAAACTGTTTTTT | CASSNGRIPREKLFF
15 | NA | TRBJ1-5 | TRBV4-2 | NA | TGTGCCAGCAGCCAAGGATTAAGGGTGGATCAGCCCCAGCATTTT | CASSQGLRVDQPQHF
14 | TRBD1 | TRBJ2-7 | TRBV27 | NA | TGTGCCAGCAGTCCGGGGACAGGGGGTTACGAGCAGTACTTC | CASSPGTGGYEQYF
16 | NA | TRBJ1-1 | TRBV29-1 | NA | TGCAGCGTTGAAGCTTGGGGGTGTTTAAGGAACACTGAAGCTTTCTTT | CSVEAWGCLRNTEAFF